A single sample gave rise to the 9 T cell receptor beta chains below, sequenced in a study of T-cell memory formation after mild COVID-19. MiXCR was run by TCRdb on the 5' RACE reads, yielding one entry per CDR3 protein. The sample lists 400,000 to 500,000 distinct CDR3 sequences, around 19% occurring once. What was sequenced was PBMCs or a T cell subset sorted from them (not recorded which). Source of these receptors: an adult woman who had mild COVID-19 (a few samples of this study predate the infection). Cell type and time point are not known.

This clonotype has at least ten counts. The chain recombines TRBV9 with TRBJ2-3; 10 bases agree with TRBD2. Germline CDR1 is SGDLS and CDR2 is YYNGEE. Trimming at V came to 4 bases and at J to 3 bases, leaving 11 bases not matched to a gene. This CDR3 has 17 amino acids. Here the CDR3 DNA reads TGTGCCAGCAGCTCCCTAGCGGGAGAAGGTGGTACAGATACGCAGTATTTT. Translated, it gives CASSSLAGEGGTDTQYF.

This clonotype was seen only a few times. This rearrangement joins TRBV7-3 to TRBJ2-5, with D tentatively TRBD2 (5 bases). Trimming cost V 1 base and J 5 bases, with 14 bases left between them. The V gene's germline CDR1 is SGHTA and CDR2 FQGTGA. The CDR3 has 15 residues. The CDR3 here is CASSLSLTERETQYF. CDR3 coding DNA: TGTGCCAGCAGCTTAAGTCTCACGGAGCGGGAGACCCAGTACTTC.

V usage is TRBV11-1 and J usage is TRBJ1-3, with TRBD1 as a possible D gene (5 bases). Germline loops: CDR1 SGHAT, CDR2 FQDESV (reference sequence). V was trimmed by 8 bases and J by 4 bases, leaving 15 bases between them. The CDR3 has 14 amino acids. The CDR3 region has the DNA TGTGCCAGCTCCGACGGACACTACGGAAACACCATATATTTT. Amino acids: CASSDGHYGNTIYF.

The chain joins TRBV6-2 or TRBV6-3 to TRBJ2-1; 8 bases match TRBD1. Looked up from germline, CDR1 is MNHEY and CDR2 is SVGEGT. This CDR3 is built from 17 residues. J was trimmed by 3 bases and V by 2 bases; bases with no gene match: 9. CDR3 protein: CASSYRRQGAVYNEQFF. The CDR3 coding sequence is TGTGCCAGCAGTTACCGGCGGCAGGGGGCAGTCTACAATGAGCAGTTCTTC.

This clonotype was picked up a small number of times. This rearrangement joins TRBV6-5 to TRBJ2-5, with D tentatively TRBD1 (6 bases). The germline V and J ends were trimmed by 5 bases and 5 bases, with 15 bases remaining between them. The germline CDR1 and CDR2 sequences are MNHEY and SVGAGI. The CDR3 is 14 amino acids. The CDR3 DNA follows: TGTGCCAGCAGTCCAGGTTGGGGGCGTGAGACCCAGTACTTC. It is translated as CASSPGWGRETQYF.

This clonotype is a singleton in its sample. CDR3 in amino acids: CASSKGNTTTGELFF. As DNA, the CDR3 is TGTGCCAGCAGCAAAGGGAACACCACCACCGGGGAGCTGTTTTTT. The V call is TRBV21-1, the J call TRBJ2-2. TRBV21-1 is a pseudogene. This CDR3 spans 15 amino acids.

The rearrangement links TRBV7-9 to TRBJ2-7, with D tentatively TRBD1 (6 bases). V was trimmed by 3 bases and J by 0 bases, leaving 9 bases between them. The CDR3 covers 14 residues. Germline CDR1 is SEHNR and CDR2 is FQNEAQ (reference sequence). In DNA form, the CDR3 reads TGTGCCAGCAGCTTCCGGGACAACTCCTACGAGCAGTACTTC. Translation: CASSFRDNSYEQYF.

This clonotype was counted between two and nine times. J is TRBJ2-3 and V is TRBV10-3; no clear D gene. V gave up 0 bases and J gave up 2 bases, with 0 bases separating them. Germline lookup yields CDR1 ENHRY and CDR2 SYGVKD. The CDR3 runs to 12 residues. The CDR3 DNA reads as TGTGCCATCAGTGAGTCCACAGATACGCAGTATTTT. Translating it yields CAISESTDTQYF.

This clonotype has just a few counts. The rearrangement uses TRBV9 and TRBJ2-3, with 13 bases fitting TRBD2. CDR1 and CDR2 from the germline V gene are SGDLS and YYNGEE. CDR3 length: 16 residues. V was clipped by 3 bases and J by 3 bases; unmatched bases: 4. The CDR3 DNA is TGTGCCAGCAGCGATGCGACTAGCGGGGGGACAGATACGCAGTATTTT. This encodes CASSDATSGGTDTQYF. The full variable domain, in which reference TRBV9 and TRBJ2-3 provide the parts outside the CDR3, is DSGVTQTPKHLITATGQRVTLRCSPRSGDLSVYWYQQSLDQGLQFLIQYYNGEERAKGNILERFSAQQFPDLHSELNLSSLELGDSALYFCASSDATSGGTDTQYFGPGTRLTVL.